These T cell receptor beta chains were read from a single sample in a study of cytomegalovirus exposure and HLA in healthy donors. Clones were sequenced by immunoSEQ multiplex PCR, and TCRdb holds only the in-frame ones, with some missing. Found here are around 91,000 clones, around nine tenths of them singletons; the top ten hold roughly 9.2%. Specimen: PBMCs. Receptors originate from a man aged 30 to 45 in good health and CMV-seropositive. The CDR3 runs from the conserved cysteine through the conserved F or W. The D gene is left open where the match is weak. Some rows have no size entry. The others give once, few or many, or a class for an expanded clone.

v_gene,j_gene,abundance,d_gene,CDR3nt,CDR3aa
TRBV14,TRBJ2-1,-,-,TGTGCCAGCAGCCAGCCGACAGGCCACCCCTCCTACAATGAGCAGTTCTTC,CASSQPTGHPSYNEQFF
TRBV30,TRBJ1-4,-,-,TGTGCCTGGTCCCCGGGGACAAGTGCAACTAATGAAAAACTGTTTTTT,CAWSPGTSATNEKLFF
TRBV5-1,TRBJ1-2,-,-,TGCGCCAGCAAACTACGACCGGGACTCTCTAGCTACACCTTC,CASKLRPGLSSYTF
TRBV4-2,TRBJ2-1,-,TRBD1,TGTGCCAGCAGCCAGGGCCTAGGACAGGGCTCGTTCTTC,CASSQGLGQGSFF
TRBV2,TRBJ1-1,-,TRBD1,TGTGCCAGGAAGGGACAGGATAACACTGAAGCTTTCTTC,CARKGQDNTEAFF
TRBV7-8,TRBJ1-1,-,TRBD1,TGTGCCAGCAGCTCTCACAGGGGGCCGAACACTGAAGCTTTCTTT,CASSSHRGPNTEAFF
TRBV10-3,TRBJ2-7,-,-,TGTGCCATCAAGGACAGCATCTCCTACGAGCAGTACTTC,CAIKDSISYEQYF
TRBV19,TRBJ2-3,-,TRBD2,TGTGCCAGTAGTATAATCCTAGCGGGCACAGATACGCAGTATTTT,CASSIILAGTDTQYF
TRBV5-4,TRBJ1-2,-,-,TGTGCCAGCAGCTTGGACGGAGAGAATCTAGGCTACACCTTC,CASSLDGENLGYTF
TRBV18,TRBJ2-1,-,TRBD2,TGTGCCAGCTCACCACTTTCTGCGGGAGGTAACAATGAGCAGTTCTTC,CASSPLSAGGNNEQFF
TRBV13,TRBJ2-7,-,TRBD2,TGTGCCAGCAGCTTAGCGGCGGGAGGAGGTCCCTACGAGCAGTACTTC,CASSLAAGGGPYEQYF
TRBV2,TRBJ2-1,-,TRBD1,TGTGCCAGCATCCACCCCCGGGACAGGGGAGGTAATGAGCAGTTCTTC,CASIHPRDRGGNEQFF
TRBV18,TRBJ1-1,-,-,TGTGCCAGCTCACCGCGTGGAGCCACTGAAGCTTTCTTT,CASSPRGATEAFF
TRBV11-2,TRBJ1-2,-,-,TGTGCCAGCAGCTTAGACGGTCTCACCAACTATGGCTACACCTTC,CASSLDGLTNYGYTF
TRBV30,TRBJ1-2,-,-,TGTGCCTGGAGTATAAATAACTATGGCTACACCTTC,CAWSINNYGYTF
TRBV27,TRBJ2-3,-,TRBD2,TGTGCCAGCAGTTTATCCTATATCCGGGCACAGAACATCGGGGGGACGCAGTATTTT,CASSLSYIRAQNIGGTQYF
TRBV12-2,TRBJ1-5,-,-,TGTGCAAGTCGCTACAGGAATAGCAATCAGCCCCAGCATTTT,CASRYRNSNQPQHF
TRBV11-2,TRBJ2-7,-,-,TGTGCCAGCAGCCTACAGACGGCTTACGAGCAGTACTTC,CASSLQTAYEQYF
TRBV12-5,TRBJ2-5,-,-,TGTGCTAGTGGCCAGGGGCTAGAGACCCAGTACTTC,CASGQGLETQYF
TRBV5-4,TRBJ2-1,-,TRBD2,TGTGCCAGCAGCTTAACTAGCGGGAGAGGGAATGAGCAGTTCTTC,CASSLTSGRGNEQFF
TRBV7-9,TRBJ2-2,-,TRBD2,TGTGCCAGCAGCTTAAAACTAAGGACTAGTTTAACCGGGGAGCTGTTTTTT,CASSLKLRTSLTGELFF
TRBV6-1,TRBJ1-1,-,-,TGTGCCAGCAGGACCGAGCGGGGAATGAACACTGAAGCTTTCTTT,CASRTERGMNTEAFF
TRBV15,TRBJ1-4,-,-,TGTGCCACCAGCAGAGTAAGGGGGAGAGAAAAACTGTTTTTT,CATSRVRGREKLFF
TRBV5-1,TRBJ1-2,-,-,TGCGCCAGCAGCTTGGACAGGGTAAACTATGGCTACACCTTC,CASSLDRVNYGYTF
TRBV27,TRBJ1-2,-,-,TGTGCCAGCAGTTTAGGCCCTCGGGACAAATTCACCTTC,CASSLGPRDKFTF
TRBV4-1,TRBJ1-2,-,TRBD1,TGCGCCAGCAGCCAAGCCCCTTGGCGGACAGGCGGGAGCTACACCTTC,CASSQAPWRTGGSYTF
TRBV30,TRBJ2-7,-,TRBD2,TGTGCCTGGAGTGTACTTCGGGGGAGGGGCTACGAGCAGTACTTC,CAWSVLRGRGYEQYF
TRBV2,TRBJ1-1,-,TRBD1,TGTGCCAGCAGTACACAGGGGCCGAACACTGAAGCTTTCTTT,CASSTQGPNTEAFF
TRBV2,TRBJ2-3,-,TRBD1,TGTGCCAGCAGCCCCGGGACAGGGGACACAGATACGCAGTATTTT,CASSPGTGDTDTQYF
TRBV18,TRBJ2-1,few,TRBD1,TGTGCCAGCTCTCGGGACAGCGACAATGAGCAGTTCTTC,CASSRDSDNEQFF
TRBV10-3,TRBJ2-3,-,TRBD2,TGTGCCATCAGTGAGGGACTAGCGGGAGGTACAGATACGCAGTATTTT,CAISEGLAGGTDTQYF
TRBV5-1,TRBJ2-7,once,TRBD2,TGCGCCAGCAGCCCCCTGACTAGCGCCACCTACGAGCAGTACTTC,CASSPLTSATYEQYF